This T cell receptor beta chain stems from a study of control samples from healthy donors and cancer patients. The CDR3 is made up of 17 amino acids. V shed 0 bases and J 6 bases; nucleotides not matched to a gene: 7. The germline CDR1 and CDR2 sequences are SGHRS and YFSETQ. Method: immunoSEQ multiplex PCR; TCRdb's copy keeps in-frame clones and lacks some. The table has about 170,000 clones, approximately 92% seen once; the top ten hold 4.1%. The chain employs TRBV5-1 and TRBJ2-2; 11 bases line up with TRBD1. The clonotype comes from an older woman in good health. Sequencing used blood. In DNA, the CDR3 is TGCGCCAGCAGCTTGGTTCGGGACAGGGGGTTAGCCGGGGAGCTGTTTTTT. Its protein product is CASSLVRDRGLAGELFF.